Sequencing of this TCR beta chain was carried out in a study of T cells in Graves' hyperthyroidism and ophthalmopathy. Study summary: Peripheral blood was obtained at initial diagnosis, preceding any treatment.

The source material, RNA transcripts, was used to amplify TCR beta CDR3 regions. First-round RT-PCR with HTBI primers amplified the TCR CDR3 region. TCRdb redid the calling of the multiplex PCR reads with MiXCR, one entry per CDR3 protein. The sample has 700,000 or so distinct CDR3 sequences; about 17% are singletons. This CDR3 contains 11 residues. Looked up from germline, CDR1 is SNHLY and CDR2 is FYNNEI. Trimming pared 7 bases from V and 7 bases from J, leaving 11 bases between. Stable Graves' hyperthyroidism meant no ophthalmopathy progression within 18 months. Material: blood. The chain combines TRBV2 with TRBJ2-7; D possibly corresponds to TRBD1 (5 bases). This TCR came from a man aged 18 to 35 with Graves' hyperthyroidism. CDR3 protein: CASTTGGEQYF. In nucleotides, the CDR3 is TGTGCCAGCACCACAGGTGGAGAGCAGTACTTC.